This TCR beta chain is from a study of CD8+ T cells in alopecia areata. Following RNA extraction, reverse transcription yielded cDNA that acted as the sequencing template. Clones were sequenced by immunoSEQ multiplex PCR, and TCRdb holds only the in-frame ones, with some missing. The sample comprises roughly 150,000 clones, 55% to 65% of which are singletons, and approximately 4.3% rests with the top ten. The receptor was isolated from a human donor in good health. Material: CD4+ T cells sorted from blood.

CDR3 in amino acids: CSVELGHNEQFF. The CDR3, as DNA: TGCAGCGTTGAACTGGGTCACAATGAGCAGTTCTTC. The genes are TRBV29-1 and TRBJ2-1; D uncertain. Trimming took off 2 bases at V and 5 bases at J, with 7 bases between the two ends. Germline CDR1 reads SQVTM; CDR2 reads ANQGSEA. This CDR3 region has 12 residues.